This section outlines one T cell receptor (beta chain) sequence together with its context. Its antigen is as yet unknown. This sample was included in a study of T cell responses to AZD1222 COVID-19 vaccine. Study as a whole: Doses given second, at about 4 or about 12 weeks, were pooled. General study points: Per reports, nearly half of all spike-specific TCRs target regions that are unmutated in variants.

Some clones are missing from TCRdb's copy, which holds only in-frame ones; the method was immunoSEQ multiplex PCR. This repertoire shows roughly 170,000 clones, roughly 88% found once; its top ten account for approximately 0.5%. The receptor comes from an adult in good health. Source: peripheral blood, taken on day 0 of AZD1222 vaccination.

The CDR3 reads CASSSSGRGGTGELFF. The CDR3 DNA follows: TGTGCCAGTAGTTCTAGCGGGAGGGGAGGCACCGGGGAGCTGTTTTTT. This sequence joins TRBV19 and TRBJ2-2; 12 nucleotides match TRBD2. Germline V gene data show CDR1 as LNHDA and CDR2 as SQIVND (reference sequence). This CDR3 contains 16 residues. The J segment lost 4 bases and the V segment lost 5 bases, leaving 5 bases of the junction unmatched.